This is a list of T cell receptor beta chains from one sample in a study of shared clonotypes between healthy human individuals. TCRdb's copy holds only in-frame clones and misses some; the assay was immunoSEQ multiplex PCR. The sample holds about 680,000 clones, 92% seen once. Source material: naive CD8+ T cells sorted from blood. All receptors come from a man aged 25-45 years in good health. CDR3s include the opening cysteine and the closing phenylalanine or tryptophan. The D gene is left open where the match is weak. Only part of the rows carry a size: once, few, many, or a class if the clone is expanded.

v_call: TRBV6-5
j_call: TRBJ2-2
clone_size: .
d_call: TRBD2
cdr3_aa: CASSLLAEGELFF
cdr3_nt: TGTGCCAGCAGTCTACTAGCGGAGGGGGAGCTGTTTTTT

v_call: TRBV29-1
j_call: TRBJ2-7
clone_size: once
d_call: TRBD2
cdr3_aa: CSVGASGSYEQYF
cdr3_nt: TGCAGCGTTGGTGCTAGCGGCTCCTACGAGCAGTACTTC

v_call: TRBV5-4
j_call: TRBJ2-3
clone_size: .
d_call: .
cdr3_aa: CASSLGADTQYF
cdr3_nt: TGTGCCAGCAGCTTGGGCGCAGATACGCAGTATTTT

v_call: TRBV10-3
j_call: TRBJ1-1
clone_size: .
d_call: .
cdr3_aa: CAISEDSGNTEAFF
cdr3_nt: TGTGCCATCAGTGAGGACTCGGGGAACACTGAAGCTTTCTTT

v_call: TRBV7-9
j_call: TRBJ2-1
clone_size: .
d_call: .
cdr3_aa: CASSRTTEQFF
cdr3_nt: TGTGCCAGCAGCCGAACAACTGAGCAGTTCTTC

v_call: TRBV27
j_call: TRBJ2-2
clone_size: .
d_call: TRBD1
cdr3_aa: CASTAGTANTGELFF
cdr3_nt: TGTGCCAGCACCGCCGGGACAGCTAACACCGGGGAGCTGTTTTTT

v_call: TRBV4-1
j_call: TRBJ2-2
clone_size: .
d_call: .
cdr3_aa: CASNPNVGYTGELFF
cdr3_nt: TGCGCCAGCAACCCAAACGTAGGATACACCGGGGAGCTGTTTTTT

v_call: TRBV7-9
j_call: TRBJ2-1
clone_size: .
d_call: .
cdr3_aa: CASSLAAGTDLF
cdr3_nt: TGTGCCAGCAGCTTAGCTGCAGGCACGGACCTCTTC

v_call: TRBV5-6
j_call: TRBJ2-6
clone_size: .
d_call: TRBD1
cdr3_aa: CASSLVSGQGPGANVLTF
cdr3_nt: TGTGCCAGCAGCTTAGTTTCGGGACAGGGGCCTGGGGCCAACGTCCTGACTTTC

v_call: TRBV7-9
j_call: TRBJ2-1
clone_size: .
d_call: TRBD2
cdr3_aa: CASSFPSGNEQFF
cdr3_nt: TGTGCCAGCAGCTTCCCTAGCGGGAATGAGCAGTTCTTC

v_call: TRBV5-6
j_call: TRBJ2-1
clone_size: .
d_call: TRBD2
cdr3_aa: CASSWSIAGGPVNEQFF
cdr3_nt: TGTGCCAGCAGCTGGTCTATAGCGGGAGGGCCCGTGAATGAGCAGTTCTTC

v_call: TRBV27
j_call: TRBJ2-7
clone_size: .
d_call: .
cdr3_aa: CASSLGSGYEQYF
cdr3_nt: TGTGCCAGCAGTTTAGGTTCCGGCTACGAGCAGTACTTC

v_call: TRBV27
j_call: TRBJ2-2
clone_size: .
d_call: .
cdr3_aa: CASSPGTLAGELFF
cdr3_nt: TGTGCCAGCAGTCCAGGGACCTTGGCCGGGGAGCTGTTTTTT

v_call: TRBV10-1
j_call: TRBJ2-7
clone_size: .
d_call: .
cdr3_aa: CASSESTGGTYEQYF
cdr3_nt: TGCGCCAGCAGTGAGTCGACGGGTGGGACCTACGAGCAGTACTTC

v_call: TRBV9
j_call: TRBJ2-7
clone_size: .
d_call: TRBD2
cdr3_aa: CASSLGLAGGEQYF
cdr3_nt: TGTGCCAGCAGCTTGGGACTAGCGGGAGGCGAGCAGTACTTC

v_call: TRBV25-1
j_call: TRBJ2-4
clone_size: .
d_call: .
cdr3_aa: CASSALDRLLAKSNIQYF
cdr3_nt: TGTGCCAGCAGTGCACTAGACAGACTCCTAGCGAAATCAAACATTCAGTACTTC

v_call: TRBV27
j_call: TRBJ2-1
clone_size: .
d_call: .
cdr3_aa: CASSLSAAYYNEQFF
cdr3_nt: TGTGCCAGCAGTTTAAGTGCGGCCTACTACAATGAGCAGTTCTTC

v_call: TRBV28
j_call: TRBJ1-4
clone_size: .
d_call: .
cdr3_aa: CASSLYTGATNEKLFF
cdr3_nt: TGTGCCAGCAGTTTATACACGGGTGCAACTAATGAAAAACTGTTTTTT

v_call: TRBV5-1
j_call: TRBJ2-7
clone_size: once
d_call: TRBD2
cdr3_aa: CASSPGLEYEQYF
cdr3_nt: TGCGCCAGCAGCCCGGGACTAGAATACGAGCAGTACTTC

v_call: TRBV7-9
j_call: TRBJ2-7
clone_size: .
d_call: .
cdr3_aa: CASSSRDHYEQYF
cdr3_nt: TGTGCCAGCAGCTCCCGGGACCACTACGAGCAGTACTTC

v_call: TRBV10-3
j_call: TRBJ1-1
clone_size: .
d_call: .
cdr3_aa: CAISDVRTIGTEAFF
cdr3_nt: TGTGCCATCAGTGATGTCAGGACGATAGGTACTGAAGCTTTCTTT

v_call: TRBV7-9
j_call: TRBJ2-7
clone_size: .
d_call: TRBD2
cdr3_aa: CASSFSTGTSAYEQYF
cdr3_nt: TGTGCCAGCAGCTTCTCCACCGGGACTAGCGCTTACGAGCAGTACTTC

v_call: TRBV27
j_call: TRBJ2-1
clone_size: .
d_call: .
cdr3_aa: CASSLSARNWNEQFF
cdr3_nt: TGTGCCAGCAGTTTATCCGCCCGGAATTGGAATGAGCAGTTCTTC

v_call: TRBV11-2
j_call: TRBJ2-7
clone_size: .
d_call: TRBD1
cdr3_aa: CASSPQTGGFKRYEQYF
cdr3_nt: TGTGCCAGCAGCCCACAGACAGGGGGCTTTAAACGCTACGAGCAGTACTTC

v_call: TRBV28
j_call: TRBJ2-7
clone_size: .
d_call: TRBD1
cdr3_aa: CATLDRGYEQYF
cdr3_nt: TGTGCCACTCTCGACAGGGGCTACGAGCAGTACTTC

v_call: TRBV5-1
j_call: TRBJ2-1
clone_size: .
d_call: .
cdr3_aa: CASSRGEGADEQFF
cdr3_nt: TGCGCCAGCAGCCGTGGGGAGGGGGCTGATGAGCAGTTCTTC

v_call: TRBV4-3
j_call: TRBJ2-7
clone_size: .
d_call: .
cdr3_aa: CASSQDRRQGGDEQYF
cdr3_nt: TGCGCCAGCAGCCAAGATCGGAGACAGGGAGGGGACGAGCAGTACTTC

v_call: TRBV28
j_call: TRBJ2-7
clone_size: .
d_call: .
cdr3_aa: CATAQRYEQYF
cdr3_nt: TGTGCCACCGCGCAGAGATACGAGCAGTACTTC